These 12 T cell receptor beta chains share one sample of origin, sequenced in a study of blood T cell repertoires in COVID-19 (dated by TCRdb to the early 2020s). The library was obtained by the immunoSEQ multiplex PCR assay. Imported from immuneACCESS, the table was reduced by TCRdb to in-frame sequences with V and J called. These copies leave out some clones; in studies compared against another copy, an unresolved V gene accounts for under half, and the cause of the remainder is not known. Present in this sample are about 39,000 clones, 80% to 90% of which were seen just once. In total, the top ten clones hold about 4.9% of the sample. Sequenced: peripheral blood. The receptors were sampled from a man aged 35 to 55 with active COVID-19.

This clone was observed once. The gene calls are TRBV6-5 and TRBJ1-2, with unresolved D. CDR1 MNHEY and CDR2 SVGAGI come from the germline V gene. V lost 8 bases and J lost 2, with 18 bases in between. The CDR3 runs to 15 residues. CDR3 nucleotide sequence: TGTGCCAGCGGGTGGGCAGCGGGGTCCAACTATGGCTACACCTTC. The encoded protein is CASGWAAGSNYGYTF.

The rearrangement joins TRBV4-2 to TRBJ2-3; 11 nucleotides agree with TRBD2. Germline-derived CDR1 and CDR2 are LGHNA and YNFKEQ. The CDR3 length is 17 residues. The J segment lost 2 bases and the V segment lost 0 bases, leaving 4 bases of the junction unmatched. This CDR3 reads CASSQDTSGGYTDTQYF. The DNA for the CDR3 is TGTGCCAGCAGCCAAGACACTAGCGGGGGATACACAGATACGCAGTATTTT.

The chain employs TRBV5-1 and TRBJ1-1; D is undetermined. Per the germline V gene, CDR1 is SGHRS and CDR2 is YFSETQ. The CDR3 loop spans 16 amino acids. V lost 7 bases and J lost 3, with 22 bases in between. The DNA for the CDR3 is TGCGCCAGCTCCGGCGGCCTTAGTCCCGCGTACACTGAAGCTTTCTTT. Protein: CASSGGLSPAYTEAFF.

DNA of the CDR3: TGTGCCAGCAGCGTTGGGCGGGGATGGGATGAGCAGTTCTTC. It yields the protein CASSVGRGWDEQFF. The chain recombines TRBV9 with TRBJ2-1; tentative D call: TRBD2 (6 bases). The CDR3 runs to 14 residues. V lost 2 bases to trimming and J lost 8 bases, with 14 bases between them. Germline CDR1 SGDLS, CDR2 YYNGEE. Filled out from reference TRBV9 and TRBJ2-1, the complete variable domain reads DSGVTQTPKHLITATGQRVTLRCSPRSGDLSVYWYQQSLDQGLQFLIQYYNGEERAKGNILERFSAQQFPDLHSELNLSSLELGDSALYFCASSVGRGWDEQFFGPGTRLTVL.

V usage is TRBV6-1 and J usage is TRBJ1-4; tentative D call: TRBD1 (6 bases). Germline V gives CDR1 MNHNS, CDR2 SASEGT. The CDR3 is made up of 17 amino acids. Between the trimmed V and J ends, which lost 0 bases and 11 bases, there was a span of 22 bases. The CDR3 reads CASSEASYSRGPGKLFF. Here the CDR3 DNA reads TGTGCCAGCAGTGAAGCGTCCTATTCGCGGGGGCCCGGCAAACTGTTTTTT.

This chain joins TRBV19 and TRBJ2-2, with 8 bases aligning to TRBD1. The length of the CDR3 is 16 residues. Germline CDR1 reads LNHDA; CDR2 reads SQIVND (reference sequence). Unmatched junction bases numbered 7, after V lost 4 bases and J lost 3 bases. CDR3 bases: TGTGCCAGTAGTACGCCGGGGACAGGCGACACCGGGGAGCTGTTTTTT. It translates to CASSTPGTGDTGELFF.

This clone counts as medium-sized (0.01 to 0.1%). The chain has TRBV28 and TRBJ1-2; D call uncertain. The CDR3 is 10 residues long. V dropped 8 bases and J dropped 5 bases, with 6 bases sitting between them. In germline, CDR1 is MDHEN, CDR2 SYDVKM. The CDR3 protein is CASGGYGYTF. CDR3 sequence (DNA): TGTGCCAGCGGCGGATATGGCTACACCTTC.

The genes are TRBV27 and TRBJ1-4; 7 bases match TRBD1. The CDR3 sequence is 12 residues long. V trimming: 6 bases; J trimming: 8 bases; junction bases outside the gene matches: 3. Germline V gives CDR1 MNHEY, CDR2 SMNVEV (reference sequence). CDR3 nucleotides: TGTGCCAGCAGACAGGGGACCGAAAAACTGTTTTTT. Translating it yields CASRQGTEKLFF.

The chain uses TRBV5-1 and TRBJ2-7; 12 positions agree with TRBD1. CDR3 size: 16 residues. Germline V CDR1 and CDR2: SGHRS, YFSETQ. The V gene end was trimmed by 3 bases and the J gene end by 5 bases; junction bases not matched to a gene: 9. In DNA form, the CDR3 reads TGCGCCAGCAGCTGGGGGACAGGGGGCGTCACTAACGAGCAGTACTTC. Amino acids: CASSWGTGGVTNEQYF.

The genes are TRBV11-2 and TRBJ2-7, with 9 nucleotides matching TRBD1. This CDR3 comprises 15 residues. V gave up 5 bases and J gave up 3 bases; unmatched junction bases: 8. The germline CDR1 and CDR2 sequences are SGHAT and FQNNGV. The CDR3 bases are TGTGCCAGCAGCACCTCGGGACAGGGCTACTACGAGCAGTACTTC. Residues: CASSTSGQGYYEQYF.

The chain employs TRBV11-3 and TRBJ2-1, with TRBD2 matching 8 bases. The germline V gene encodes CDR1 SGHNT and CDR2 YENEEA. The CDR3 consists of 14 residues. Trimming took 5 bases from V and 8 from J; bases not matched to a gene: 8. CDR3 protein: CASSRAGEIHEQFF. CDR3 nucleotide sequence: TGTGCCAGCAGCCGAGCGGGAGAGATACATGAGCAGTTCTTC. Full variable domain (outside the CDR3, taken from reference TRBV11-3 and TRBJ2-1): EAGVVQSPRYKIIEKKQPVAFWCNPISGHNTLYWYLQNLGQGPELLIRYENEEAVDDSQLPKDRFSAERLKGVDSTLKIQPAELGDSAVYLCASSRAGEIHEQFFGPGTRLTVL.

The chain is built from TRBV9 and TRBJ1-5; D is perhaps TRBD1 (6 bases). The CDR3 has 15 amino acids. V lost 4 bases, J lost 4 bases, and 15 bases lay in between. Germline V lookup: CDR1 SGDLS, CDR2 YYNGEE. The CDR3 is CASSFLGQLNQPQHF. CDR3 nucleotide sequence: TGTGCCAGCAGCTTCTTAGGACAGCTGAATCAGCCCCAGCATTTT.